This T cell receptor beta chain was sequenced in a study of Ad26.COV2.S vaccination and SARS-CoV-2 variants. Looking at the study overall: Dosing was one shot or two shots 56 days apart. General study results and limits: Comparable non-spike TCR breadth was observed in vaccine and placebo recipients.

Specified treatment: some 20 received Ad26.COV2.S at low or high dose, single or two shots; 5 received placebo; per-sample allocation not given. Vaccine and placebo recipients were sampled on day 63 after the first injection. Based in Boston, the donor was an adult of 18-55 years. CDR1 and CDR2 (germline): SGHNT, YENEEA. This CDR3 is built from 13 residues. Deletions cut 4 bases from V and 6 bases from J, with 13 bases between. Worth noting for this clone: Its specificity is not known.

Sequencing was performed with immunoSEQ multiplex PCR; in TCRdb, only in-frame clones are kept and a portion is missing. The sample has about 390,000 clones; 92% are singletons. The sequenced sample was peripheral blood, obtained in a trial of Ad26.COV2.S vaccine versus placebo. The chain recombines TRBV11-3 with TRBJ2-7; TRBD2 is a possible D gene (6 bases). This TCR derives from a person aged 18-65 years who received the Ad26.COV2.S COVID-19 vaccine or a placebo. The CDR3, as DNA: TGTGCCAGCAGCTCCGGGTGGGGAGGCGAGCAGTACTTC. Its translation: CASSSGWGGEQYF.